The TCR beta chain described here comes from a study of blood T cell repertoires in COVID-19. Study in general: Nucleic acid was either cDNA or gDNA, and it came from T cells, B-cell-depleted T cells, or PBMCs.

Under the authors' procedure: Estimates of nucleated cell counts were drawn from the amplification of reference gene primers. Data came from immunoSEQ multiplex PCR; TCRdb stores just in-frame clones and leaves some out. V, J and clone size reflect that table, while D and trimming were determined from the DNA. The table lists under 400,000 clones, 90% of them singletons, with 2.5% to 3.5% in the top ten. Seattle enrolled patients during active infection and tracked them longitudinally. CDR1 ENHRY and CDR2 SYGVKD come from the germline V gene. The CDR3 has 13 residues. The germline V and J ends were trimmed by 2 bases and 3 bases, with 8 bases remaining between them.

The V and J genes are TRBV10-3 and TRBJ2-7; D gene unclear. The sequence came from a woman aged 25 to 45 with COVID-19, enrolled during active disease. The sample consisted of peripheral blood. The CDR3 coding sequence is TGTGCCATCAGTGAGGCACAGTTCTACGAGCAGTACTTC. Amino acids: CAISEAQFYEQYF.